These T cell receptor beta chains were read from a single sample in a study of OX40 agonist ivuxolimab in advanced cancers. Using immunoSEQ multiplex PCR, the repertoire was profiled, and TCRdb retains in-frame clones only, with some absent. This sample yields roughly 100,000 clones, of which roughly 89% are seen a single time; around 0.15% belongs to the top ten. The material was CD4+ or CD8+ T cells sorted from blood, obtained in a trial of the OX40 agonist ivuxolimab. The receptor source for this set is an adult with an advanced solid tumor such as melanoma, head and neck, liver or kidney cancer. The CDR3 runs from the conserved cysteine through the conserved F or W. A D gene is named only where the DNA matches it firmly. Clone size is given for some rows only: seen once, a few or many times, or a class if the clone is expanded.

d_gene	v_gene	abundance	j_gene	CDR3aa	CDR3nt
NA	TRBV30	NA	TRBJ1-2	CAWSVRTDYGYTF	TGTGCCTGGAGTGTACGTACGGACTATGGCTACACCTTC
NA	TRBV14	few	TRBJ2-3	CASSRADTQYF	TGTGCCAGCAGCAGGGCAGATACGCAGTATTTT
NA	TRBV4-2	NA	TRBJ1-2	CASSQDPTGVNYGYTF	TGTGCCAGCAGCCAAGATCCGACAGGCGTTAACTATGGCTACACCTTC
NA	TRBV6-6	NA	TRBJ1-6	CASSSQRTGGGSPLHF	TGTGCCAGCAGTTCTCAAAGGACGGGCGGTGGTTCACCCCTCCACTTT
NA	TRBV7-2	once	TRBJ1-2	CASSPPRGRGYTF	TGTGCCAGCAGCCCCCCCCGGGGACGGGGCTACACCTTC
NA	TRBV7-5	NA	TRBJ1-5	CVRVDRGNQPQHF	TGTGTCAGAGTGGACAGGGGAAATCAGCCCCAGCATTTT
NA	TRBV18	NA	TRBJ1-2	CASSPQGPSNYGYTF	TGTGCCAGCTCACCACAGGGACCTTCTAACTATGGCTACACCTTC
TRBD2	TRBV14	NA	TRBJ2-1	CASSPWARRLAGGYNEQFF	TGTGCCAGCAGCCCCTGGGCCCGAAGACTAGCGGGAGGTTACAATGAGCAGTTCTTC
NA	TRBV20-1	NA	TRBJ2-7	CSAHDRSGSPF	TGCAGTGCACACGACCGGAGTGGCAGCCCATTC
NA	TRBV9	NA	TRBJ1-1	CASSAAFGEAFF	TGTGCCAGCAGCGCCGCCTTTGGTGAAGCTTTCTTT
TRBD1	TRBV9	NA	TRBJ2-5	CASSVGQGRETQYF	TGTGCCAGCAGCGTAGGACAGGGGAGGGAGACCCAGTACTTC
TRBD2	TRBV28	once	TRBJ2-1	CASSLTSGRPLDEQFF	TGTGCCAGCAGTTTGACGAGCGGGAGGCCCCTCGATGAGCAGTTCTTC
NA	TRBV7-2	NA	TRBJ1-1	CASSLKTEAFF	TGTGCCAGCAGCTTAAAAACTGAAGCTTTCTTT
NA	TRBV7-2	NA	TRBJ2-2	CASSPTRSNTGELFF	TGTGCCAGCAGCCCAACTAGATCGAACACCGGGGAGCTGTTTTTT
NA	TRBV11-1	NA	TRBJ2-1	CASRDFYNEQFF	TGTGCCAGCCGGGACTTCTACAATGAGCAGTTCTTC